This passage covers 21 T cell receptor beta chains from one sample sequenced in a study of tumor and adjacent non-tumor tissue in lung cancer. The library came from three nested PCR rounds adapted from ARM-PCR protocols. From the multiplex PCR reads, TCRdb called clonotypes with MiXCR, one entry per CDR3 protein. The sample yields about 200,000 distinct CDR3 sequences, 71% seen once. The template was RNA from unsorted bulk tissue. Sequenced sample: lung tumor tissue. Source of these receptors: a man between 60 and 75 years old with non-small cell lung cancer.

The DNA of the CDR3 is TGCAGCGTGGATGGTCTAGCGGGGAACGCAGATACGCAGTATTTT. Protein product: CSVDGLAGNADTQYF. The gene calls are TRBV29-1 and TRBJ2-3; 9 nucleotides agree with TRBD2. Germline V gene lookup returns CDR1 SQVTM and CDR2 ANQGSEA. The V and J ends lost 6 bases and 4 bases, in that order; junction bases with no gene match: 11. CDR3 length equals 15 residues.

The rearrangement joins TRBV29-1 to TRBJ2-7; D is ambiguous. The CDR3 totals 13 residues. V shed 0 bases and J shed 12 bases, with 18 bases lying between them. Per the germline V gene, CDR1 is SQVTM and CDR2 is ANQGSEA. The CDR3 protein is CSVEEGGTYVRYF. The CDR3 region has the DNA TGCAGCGTTGAAGAAGGCGGAACCTACGTGCGGTACTTC.

This chain joins TRBV20-1 and TRBJ2-1; D is ambiguous. Looked up from germline, CDR1 is DFQATT and CDR2 is SNEGSKA (reference sequence). Trimming took off 3 bases at V and 5 bases at J, with 11 bases between the two ends. The CDR3 has 13 amino acids. The CDR3 coding sequence is TGCAGTGCTAGCATGGTTCTGAACAATGAGCAGTTCTTC. Its protein product is CSASMVLNNEQFF.

In the case of this clonotype: The conserved phenylalanine or tryptophan is not found at the CDR3 terminus, so this likely reflects a read error. The DNA is omitted, as the CDR3 cannot be located on it reliably, and the CDR3 follows TCRdb's listing. The chain employs TRBV10-2 and TRBJ2-1; the table calls TRBD2, which could not be checked here. The CDR3 numbers 13 amino acids, ends counted. Germline V gives CDR1 WSHSY, CDR2 SAAADI. CDR3 amino acids: CASSERTSGTGVI.

The V and J genes are TRBV11-3 and TRBJ2-3; D is ambiguous. The V end was cut by 5 bases, the J end by 7 bases, with 16 bases between. CDR1 SGHNT and CDR2 YENEEA come from the germline V gene. The CDR3 spans 14 residues. Here the CDR3 reads CASSPTVGSHTQYF. The CDR3 coding sequence is TGTGCCAGCAGCCCCACAGTGGGGTCACATACGCAGTATTTT.

In the case of this clonotype: The junction does not match germline at one end; this may be a read error. V usage is TRBV12-3 or TRBV12-4 and J usage is TRBJ2-2, with TRBD2 as a possible D gene (7 bases). CDR3 length: 17 residues. CDR3 amino acids: CGSSSTSWGANTGELFF. As DNA, the CDR3 is TGTGGCAGCAGTTCGACTAGCTGGGGGGCGAACACCGGGGAGTTGTTTTTT.

As regards this clonotype: At one end the junction does not follow the germline gene, possibly because of a read error. The V call is TRBV28, the J call TRBJ2-7; TRBD1 is a possible D gene (6 bases). Looked up from germline, CDR1 is MDHEN and CDR2 is SYDVKM. The CDR3 length is 14 residues. CDR3 sequence: CPSSFLKQGYEQYF. The CDR3 bases are TGTCCCAGCAGTTTCCTCAAACAGGGTTACGAGCAGTACTTC.

As for this clonotype: One base away lies a much larger clone, so this may be a sequencing read error. The chain recombines TRBV20-1 with TRBJ1-1; D is ambiguous. Trimming pared 4 bases from V and 2 bases from J, leaving 11 bases between. This CDR3 spans 13 amino acids. Germline V gene lookup returns CDR1 DFQATT and CDR2 SNEGSKA (reference sequence). The CDR3 sequence: CSANRGSNTEAFF. The CDR3 DNA reads as TGCAGTGCTAATCGAGGATCCAACACTGAAGCTTTCTTT.

The CDR3 spells CASSSGQALETQYF. CDR3 coding DNA: TGTGCCAGCAGCTCGGGACAGGCTTTGGAGACCCAGTACTTC. This chain uses TRBV11-2 with TRBJ2-5; TRBD1 matches at 8 bases. CDR1 is SGHAT, CDR2 FQNNGV, per germline. Trimming at V came to 4 bases and at J to 5 bases, leaving 6 bases not matched to a gene. This CDR3 region has 14 residues.

The rearrangement uses TRBV18 and TRBJ2-1; 7 bases line up with TRBD1. Trimming cost V 2 bases and J 5 bases; bases outside gene matches: 15. Per the germline V gene, CDR1 is KGHSH and CDR2 is LQKENI. CDR3 length equals 18 residues. The CDR3 protein is CASSPSISGQRRDNEQFF. The CDR3 region has the DNA TGTGCCAGCTCACCATCGATTTCGGGACAGCGAAGGGACAATGAGCAGTTCTTC.

Points on this clonotype: Given a much more abundant clone one base away, this may be a read error. CDR3 sequence: CSVGIAGGPNEQHF. In DNA, the CDR3 is TGCAGCGTCGGCATAGCGGGAGGGCCCAACGAGCAGCACTTC. The genes are TRBV29-1 and TRBJ2-7; 11 nucleotides align to TRBD2. The CDR3 has 14 amino acids. CDR1 is SQVTM and CDR2 is ANQGSEA in the germline V gene.

As for this clonotype: A much more abundant neighbour one base away suggests this may be a read error. This chain uses TRBV20-1 with TRBJ2-3, with D perhaps being TRBD1 or TRBD2 (6 bases each). The CDR3 is 13 amino acids. Looked up from germline, CDR1 is DFQATT and CDR2 is SNEGSKA (reference sequence). The CDR3 bases are TGCAGTGCTTCGGGGGCAAACACATATACGCAGTATTTT. This sequence encodes CSASGANTYTQYF.

About this clonotype: One end of the junction does not line up with germline, which may come from a read error. The J gene is TRBJ2-1, the V gene TRBV11-3, with TRBD2 matching over 15 bases. CDR3 length: 16 residues. The germline V gene has CDR1 SGHNT and CDR2 YENEEA. CDR3 nucleotide sequence: TGTGCCAACAGCCGAGGACTAGCGGGAGGGGGCAATGAGCAGTTCTTC. It is translated as CANSRGLAGGGNEQFF. The full variable domain, with the rest looked up from reference TRBV11-3 and TRBJ2-1, is EAGVVQSPRYKIIEKKQPVAFWCNPISGHNTLYWYLQNLGQGPELLIRYENEEAVDDSQLPKDRFSAERLKGVDSTLKIQPAELGDSAVYLCANSRGLAGGGNEQFFGPGTRLTVL.

About this clonotype: The germline gene is not matched at one end of the junction; a read error may be the cause. The chain joins TRBV4-3 to TRBJ1-1; 11 bases align to TRBD1. Germline-derived CDR1 and CDR2 are LGHNA and YSLEER. The CDR3 totals 17 residues. In DNA form, the CDR3 reads TGCGCCAGCAACCAAGAAGGACAGGGGGCGATGAACACTGAAGCTTTCTTT. Translating it yields CASNQEGQGAMNTEAFF.

The rearrangement links TRBV5-1 to TRBJ2-5, with 7 bases that match TRBD2. Germline assignment: CDR1 SGHRS and CDR2 YFSETQ. V dropped 5 bases and J dropped 5; count of bases not matched to a gene: 3. This CDR3 has 12 amino acids. CDR3 in amino acids: CASSWGGETQYF. Here the CDR3 DNA reads TGCGCCAGCAGTTGGGGAGGGGAGACCCAGTACTTC.

V usage is TRBV6-5 and J usage is TRBJ2-1, with TRBD2 matching over 12 bases. The CDR3 extends over 18 amino acids. The trim removed 5 bases at V and 5 bases at J, leaving 13 bases unmatched. Germline loops: CDR1 MNHEY, CDR2 SVGAGI. For the CDR3, the DNA is TGTGCCAGCAGTCACCATCCTGAGACTAGCGGGGGAAACAATGAGCAGTTCTTC. Translated, it gives CASSHHPETSGGNNEQFF.

The chain links TRBV4-2 to TRBJ2-5; the D gene could be TRBD1 or TRBD2 (5 bases each). Germline V gene sequence: CDR1 LGHNA, CDR2 YNFKEQ. The V gene lost 0 bases and the J gene lost 4 bases, with 12 bases spanning the gap. CDR3 length: 15 amino acids. The CDR3 here is CASSQETSGTETQYF. CDR3 coding DNA: TGTGCCAGCAGCCAAGAGACGTCTGGGACAGAGACCCAGTACTTC.

The sample holds a few counts of this clonotype. The CDR3 ends on some other residue instead of the conserved phenylalanine or tryptophan, so this is likely a read error. The chain recombines TRBV12-3 or TRBV12-4 with TRBJ2-7; 11 bases fit TRBD2. J gave up 4 bases and V 5 bases, and 7 bases lay outside the gene matches. The CDR3 runs 15 residues. In DNA, the CDR3 is TGTGCCAGCAGTACAGGACTAGCGGGCGGATACGAGCAGTACTTA. Encoded protein: CASSTGLAGGYEQYL.

The chain uses TRBV4-1 and TRBJ1-4; TRBD1 aligns across 7 bases. Germline loops: CDR1 MGHRA, CDR2 YSYEKL. This CDR3 has 14 amino acids. Written as DNA, the CDR3 is TGCTCCAACAGGCCGGACAGGCGTAATGAAAAACTGTTTTTT. Translated, it gives CSNRPDRRNEKLFF.

As for this clonotype: At one end the junction does not follow the germline gene, possibly because of a read error. J is TRBJ1-1 and V is TRBV4-3, with D perhaps matching TRBD1 (5 bases). The V gene's germline CDR1 is LGHNA and CDR2 YSLEER. The CDR3 covers 17 residues. In DNA, the CDR3 is TGCGCCAGCAGCCAAGACGTTCCAGACAGTTCGGGCACTGAAGCTGTCTTT. It encodes CASSQDVPDSSGTEAVF.

In its sample, this clonotype was seen many times. The chain carries TRBV4-3 and TRBJ2-3; no clear D. This CDR3 is built from 16 residues. Germline V gene lookup returns CDR1 LGHNA and CDR2 YSLEER. The V gene lost 0 bases and the J gene lost 4 bases, with 14 bases spanning the gap. The CDR3 protein is CASSQDWSRPSDTQYF. For the CDR3, the DNA is TGCGCCAGCAGCCAAGATTGGAGTAGACCCTCAGATACGCAGTATTTT.